This record concerns one T cell receptor (beta chain) sequence. Its target is not known. This record comes from a study of T cell responses to AZD1222 COVID-19 vaccine. Sequencing used immunoSEQ multiplex PCR; TCRdb keeps in-frame clones, though not all of them. Of roughly 99,000 clones in the sample, under 95% are singletons; the top ten hold roughly a fifth. Germline assignment: CDR1 MNHEY and CDR2 SVGEGT. V was clipped by 5 bases and J by 7 bases; unmatched bases: 6. This CDR3 has 14 amino acids. Study-level results: Only after the peak T cell response were repertoires sampled. Baseline serology detected seropositivity in only a handful of AZD1222 recipients.

The chain uses TRBV6-2 or TRBV6-3 and TRBJ2-3, with TRBD2 matching 10 bases. The sample was peripheral blood, taken on day 0 of AZD1222 vaccination. The receptor was isolated from an adult in good health. The CDR3, as DNA: TGTGCCAGCAGTACGAGCGGGGGGGCGAATACGCAGTATTTT. This codes for CASSTSGGANTQYF.